The sequence of this T cell receptor beta chain was determined in a study of T cell repertoires in cytomegalovirus infection. Regarding the study as a whole: CMV-specific TCR beta clonotypes restricted by HLA-C dominated the ex vivo response.

The CDR3 length is 17 residues. The V gene lost 1 base and the J gene lost 0 bases, with 12 bases spanning the gap. Germline V gene data show CDR1 as SGHVS and CDR2 as FNYEAQ. In TCRdb, the reads were re-called with MiXCR into one record per CDR3 protein. The sample contains 200,000 to 250,000 distinct CDR3 sequences, 30% to 45% of which appear only once. Notes on this clonotype: What it binds is not known.

This clonotype was sampled from a human donor in good health (CMV status not recorded). Some clones in this sample may be carry-over from other donors' samples. The specimen was CD8+ T cells from cultured PBMCs, collected from culture after CMV antigen stimulation. This chain uses TRBV7-6 with TRBJ1-4; D not certain. The CDR3 loop reads CASSLGKAGATNEKLFF. CDR3 DNA: TGTGCCAGCAGCTTAGGGAAAGCGGGTGCAACTAATGAAAAACTGTTTTTT.